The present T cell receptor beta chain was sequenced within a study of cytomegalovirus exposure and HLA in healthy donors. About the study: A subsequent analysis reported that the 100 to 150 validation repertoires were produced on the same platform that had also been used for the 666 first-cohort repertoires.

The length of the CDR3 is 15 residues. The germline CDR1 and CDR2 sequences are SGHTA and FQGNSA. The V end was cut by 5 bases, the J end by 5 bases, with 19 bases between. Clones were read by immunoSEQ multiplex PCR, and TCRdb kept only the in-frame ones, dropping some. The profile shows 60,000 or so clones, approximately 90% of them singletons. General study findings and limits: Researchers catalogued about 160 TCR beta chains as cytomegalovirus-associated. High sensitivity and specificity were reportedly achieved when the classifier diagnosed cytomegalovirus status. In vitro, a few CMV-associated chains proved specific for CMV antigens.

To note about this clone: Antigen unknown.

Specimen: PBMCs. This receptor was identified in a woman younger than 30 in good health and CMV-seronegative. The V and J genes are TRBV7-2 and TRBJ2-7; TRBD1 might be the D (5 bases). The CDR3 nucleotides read TGTGCCAGCAGCCCCCATCCCCTTCAGACAGACGAGCAGTACTTC. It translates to CASSPHPLQTDEQYF.